The TCR beta chain described here comes from a study of cytomegalovirus exposure and HLA in healthy donors. Amplification used 60 Vbeta primers and 13 Jbeta primers. Sequencing used immunoSEQ multiplex PCR; TCRdb keeps in-frame clones, though not all of them. Among about 170,000 clones listed, 70% to 90% were seen once. Sequenced sample: PBMCs. The source is a young man in good health and CMV-seropositive.

The CDR3 sequence: CASNQLAGGEKVQFF. The CDR3 DNA follows: TGTGCCAGCAATCAACTAGCGGGAGGGGAGAAGGTGCAGTTCTTC. The rearrangement joins TRBV27 to TRBJ2-1; 13 bases are a match to TRBD2. V shed 7 bases, J shed 12 bases, and the junction held 12 bases outside the gene matches. The CDR3 has 15 amino acids. Per germline, CDR1 MNHEY and CDR2 SMNVEV (reference sequence).